The 5 T cell receptor beta chains below all came from one sample that was sequenced in a study of blood T cell repertoires in COVID-19. The assay was immunoSEQ multiplex PCR, and TCRdb's table has in-frame clones only and misses some. The table has about 90,000 clones, 86% seen once. The sequencing sample was made of peripheral blood. Receptors were obtained from an elderly man with active or convalescent COVID-19.

The V and J genes are TRBV29-1 and TRBJ2-5, with 15 bases aligning to TRBD2. The CDR3 sequence is 20 residues long. Looked up from germline, CDR1 is SQVTM and CDR2 is ANQGSEA. V shed 3 bases, J shed 0 bases, and the junction held 14 bases outside the gene matches. This CDR3 reads CSVDKILGLAGGKYQETQYF. The CDR3 DNA follows: TGCAGCGTTGACAAAATACTTGGACTAGCGGGAGGGAAGTACCAAGAGACCCAGTACTTC.

This clone was seen just once. V usage is TRBV11-1 and J usage is TRBJ1-3; D unclear. Germline lookup yields CDR1 SGHAT and CDR2 FQDESV (reference sequence). V was shortened by 1 base and J by 2 bases, with 6 bases between the two germline ends. The CDR3 is made up of 14 amino acids. CDR3 in amino acids: CASSLGGTGNTIYF. The CDR3 DNA is TGTGCCAGCAGCTTAGGCGGAACTGGAAACACCATATATTTT.

This clone was picked up a small number of times. The chain uses TRBV30 and TRBJ1-2, with D possibly matching TRBD1 (5 bases). In germline, CDR1 is GTSNPN, CDR2 SVGIG (reference sequence). With 6 bases removed from V and 5 bases from J, the gap between germline ends came to 13 bases. This CDR3 region has 12 residues. The chain's CDR3 is CACNTGLYGYTF. Written as DNA, the CDR3 is TGTGCCTGCAACACAGGCTTGTATGGCTACACCTTC.

The V call is TRBV29-1, the J call TRBJ1-5; 7 bases are shared with TRBD1. V shed 1 base, J shed 2 bases, and the junction held 2 bases outside the gene matches. The CDR3 contains 14 residues. Germline lookup yields CDR1 SQVTM and CDR2 ANQGSEA. In DNA, the CDR3 is TGCAGCGTTGAAGCAGGACAGGGCAATCAGCCCCAGCATTTT. Its protein product is CSVEAGQGNQPQHF.

The chain links TRBV19 to TRBJ1-2, with 9 bases lining up with TRBD1. The trim removed 9 bases at V and 12 bases at J, leaving 14 bases unmatched. Germline values: CDR1 LNHDA, CDR2 SQIVND (reference sequence). This CDR3 is 13 amino acids long. CDR3 sequence (DNA): TGTGCCAGCCGGATGGGCCGGACAGGGGTTGACACCTTC. Protein: CASRMGRTGVDTF.